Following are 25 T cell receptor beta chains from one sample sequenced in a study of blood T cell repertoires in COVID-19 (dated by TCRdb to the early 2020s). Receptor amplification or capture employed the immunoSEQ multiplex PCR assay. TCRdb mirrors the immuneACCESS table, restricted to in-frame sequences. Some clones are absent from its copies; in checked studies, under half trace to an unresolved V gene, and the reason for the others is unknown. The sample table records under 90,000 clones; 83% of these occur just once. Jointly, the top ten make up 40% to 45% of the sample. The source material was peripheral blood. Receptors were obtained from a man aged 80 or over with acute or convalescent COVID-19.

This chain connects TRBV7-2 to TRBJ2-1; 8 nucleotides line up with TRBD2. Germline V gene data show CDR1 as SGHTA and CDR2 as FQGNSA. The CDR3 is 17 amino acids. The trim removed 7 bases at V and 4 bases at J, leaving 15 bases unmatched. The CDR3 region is CASTSLGIQRGYNEQFF. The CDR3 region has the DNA TGTGCCAGCACTTCATTGGGGATCCAGCGGGGGTACAATGAGCAGTTCTTC.

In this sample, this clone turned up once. CDR3 residues: CASSIPGGDQPQHF. DNA of the CDR3: TGTGCCAGTAGTATACCCGGAGGCGATCAGCCCCAGCATTTT. The chain couples TRBV19 to TRBJ1-5; D remains ambiguous. The V gene lost 2 bases and the J gene lost 5 bases, with 10 bases spanning the gap. The CDR3 length is 14 residues. The germline V gene encodes CDR1 LNHDA and CDR2 SQIVND (reference sequence).

The CDR3 DNA follows: TGCGCCAGCAGCTTTGGCCAGGGGAACACTGAAGCTTTCTTT. It is translated as CASSFGQGNTEAFF. This rearrangement joins TRBV5-1 to TRBJ1-1, with D maybe TRBD1 (5 bases). The length of the CDR3 is 14 residues. Germline V gives CDR1 SGHRS, CDR2 YFSETQ. Trimming pared 2 bases from V and 1 base from J, leaving 9 bases between.

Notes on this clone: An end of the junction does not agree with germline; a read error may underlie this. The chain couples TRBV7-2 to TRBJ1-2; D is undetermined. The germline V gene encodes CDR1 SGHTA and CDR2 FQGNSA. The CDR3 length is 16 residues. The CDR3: CANSPPGSITNYGYTF. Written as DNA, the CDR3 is TGTGCCAACAGCCCCCCGGGTAGTATAACTAACTATGGCTACACCTTC.

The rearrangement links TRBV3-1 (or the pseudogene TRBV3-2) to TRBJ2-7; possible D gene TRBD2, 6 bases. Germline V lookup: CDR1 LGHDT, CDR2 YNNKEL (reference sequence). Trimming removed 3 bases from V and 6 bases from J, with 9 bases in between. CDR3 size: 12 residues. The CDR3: CASSHGGSEQYF. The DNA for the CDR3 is TGTGCCAGCAGCCATGGGGGGAGCGAGCAGTACTTC.

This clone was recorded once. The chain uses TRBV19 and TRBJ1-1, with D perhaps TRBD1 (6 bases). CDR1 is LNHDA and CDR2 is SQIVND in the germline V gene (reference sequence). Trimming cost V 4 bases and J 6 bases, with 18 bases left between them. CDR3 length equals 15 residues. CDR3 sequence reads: CASSSLAGALAEAFF. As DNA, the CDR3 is TGTGCCAGTAGTAGTTTAGCAGGGGCGTTGGCTGAAGCTTTCTTT.

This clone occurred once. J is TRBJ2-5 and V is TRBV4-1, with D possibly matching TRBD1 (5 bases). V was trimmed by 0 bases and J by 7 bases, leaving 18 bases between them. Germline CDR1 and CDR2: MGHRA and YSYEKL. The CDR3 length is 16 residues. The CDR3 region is CASSQDLSEQGMTQYF. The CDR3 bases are TGCGCCAGCAGCCAAGATTTATCGGAGCAGGGAATGACCCAGTACTTC.

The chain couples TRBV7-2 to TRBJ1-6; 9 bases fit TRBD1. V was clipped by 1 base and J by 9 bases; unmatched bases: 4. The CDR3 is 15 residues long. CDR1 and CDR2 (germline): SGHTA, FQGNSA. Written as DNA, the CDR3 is TGTGCCAGCAGCTTAGTTGGACAGGGGAGTTCACCCCTCCACTTT. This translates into CASSLVGQGSSPLHF.

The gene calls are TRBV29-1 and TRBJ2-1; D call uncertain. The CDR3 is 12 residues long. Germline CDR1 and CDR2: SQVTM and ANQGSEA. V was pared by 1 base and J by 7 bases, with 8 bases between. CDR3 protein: CSVEVTVNEQFF. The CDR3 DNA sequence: TGCAGCGTTGAAGTTACAGTTAATGAGCAGTTCTTC.

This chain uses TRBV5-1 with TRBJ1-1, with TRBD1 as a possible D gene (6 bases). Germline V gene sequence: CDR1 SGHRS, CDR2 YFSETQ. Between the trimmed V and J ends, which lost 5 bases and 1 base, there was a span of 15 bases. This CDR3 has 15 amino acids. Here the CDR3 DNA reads TGCGCCAGCAGAGTCCAGGGGCAGGCGAACACTGAAGCTTTCTTT. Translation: CASRVQGQANTEAFF.

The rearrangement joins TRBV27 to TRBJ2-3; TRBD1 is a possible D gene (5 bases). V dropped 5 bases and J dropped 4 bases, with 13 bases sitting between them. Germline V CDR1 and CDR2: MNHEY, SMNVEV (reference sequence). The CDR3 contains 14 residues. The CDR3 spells CASSTRRGSDTQYF. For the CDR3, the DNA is TGTGCCAGCAGTACAAGAAGGGGTTCAGATACGCAGTATTTT.

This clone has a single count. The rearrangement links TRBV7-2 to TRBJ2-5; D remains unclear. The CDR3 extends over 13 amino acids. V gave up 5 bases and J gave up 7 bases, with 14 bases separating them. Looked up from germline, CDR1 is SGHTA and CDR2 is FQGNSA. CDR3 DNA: TGTGCCAGCAGCCTAGACGGGTCGGGGACCCAGTACTTC. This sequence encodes CASSLDGSGTQYF.

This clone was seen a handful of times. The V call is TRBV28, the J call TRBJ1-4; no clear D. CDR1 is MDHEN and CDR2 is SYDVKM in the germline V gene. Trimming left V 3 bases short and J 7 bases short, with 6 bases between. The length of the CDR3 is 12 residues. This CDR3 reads CASSFRGEKLFF. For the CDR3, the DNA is TGTGCCAGCAGTTTCCGCGGTGAAAAACTGTTTTTT.

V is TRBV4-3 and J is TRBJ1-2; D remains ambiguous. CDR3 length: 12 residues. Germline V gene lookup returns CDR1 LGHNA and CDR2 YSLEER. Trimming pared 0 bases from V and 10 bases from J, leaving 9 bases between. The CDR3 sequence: CASSQEGELYTF. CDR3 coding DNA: TGCGCCAGCAGCCAAGAAGGAGAGCTCTACACCTTC.

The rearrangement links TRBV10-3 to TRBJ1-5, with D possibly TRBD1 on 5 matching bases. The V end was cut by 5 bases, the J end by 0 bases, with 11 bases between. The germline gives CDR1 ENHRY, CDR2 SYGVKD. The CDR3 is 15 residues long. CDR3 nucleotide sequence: TGTGCCATCAGTCCAGGGTTCGATAGCAATCAGCCCCAGCATTTT. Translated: CAISPGFDSNQPQHF.

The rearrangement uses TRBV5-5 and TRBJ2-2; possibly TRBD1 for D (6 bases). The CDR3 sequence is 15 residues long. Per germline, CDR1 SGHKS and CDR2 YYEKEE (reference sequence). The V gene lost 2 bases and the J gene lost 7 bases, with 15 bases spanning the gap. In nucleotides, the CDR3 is TGTGCCAGCAGCTTACAGGGTTTATCGGGCGGGGAGCTGTTTTTT. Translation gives CASSLQGLSGGELFF. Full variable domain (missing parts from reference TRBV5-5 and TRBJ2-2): DAGVTQSPTHLIKTRGQQVTLRCSPISGHKSVSWYQQVLGQGPQFIFQYYEKEERGRGNFPDRFSARQFPNYSSELNVNALLLGDSALYLCASSLQGLSGGELFFGEGSRLTVL.

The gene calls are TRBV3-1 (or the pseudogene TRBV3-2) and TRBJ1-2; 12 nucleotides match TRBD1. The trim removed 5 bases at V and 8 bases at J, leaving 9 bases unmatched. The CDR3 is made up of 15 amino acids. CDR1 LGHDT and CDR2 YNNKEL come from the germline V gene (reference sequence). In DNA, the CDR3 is TGTGCCAGCAGCGCCTATGAGGGACAGGGGGCGGGCTACACCTTC. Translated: CASSAYEGQGAGYTF.

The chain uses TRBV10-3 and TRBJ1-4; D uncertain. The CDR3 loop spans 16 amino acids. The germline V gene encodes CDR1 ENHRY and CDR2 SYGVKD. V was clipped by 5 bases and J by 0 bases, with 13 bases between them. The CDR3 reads CAISSGEIATNEKLFF. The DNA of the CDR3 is TGTGCCATCAGTTCCGGAGAGATAGCAACTAATGAAAAACTGTTTTTT.

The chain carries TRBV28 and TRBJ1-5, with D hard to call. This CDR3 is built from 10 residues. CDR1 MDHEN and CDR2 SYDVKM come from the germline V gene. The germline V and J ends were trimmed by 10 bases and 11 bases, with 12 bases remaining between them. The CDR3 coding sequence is TGTGCCACCCTCCAAATAGCCCAGCATTTT. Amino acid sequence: CATLQIAQHF. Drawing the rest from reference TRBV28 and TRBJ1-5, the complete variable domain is DVKVTQSSRYLVKRTGEKVFLECVQDMDHENMFWYRQDPGLGLRLIYFSYDVKMKEKGDIPEGYSVSREKKERFSLILESASTNQTSMYLCATLQIAQHFGDGTRLSIL.

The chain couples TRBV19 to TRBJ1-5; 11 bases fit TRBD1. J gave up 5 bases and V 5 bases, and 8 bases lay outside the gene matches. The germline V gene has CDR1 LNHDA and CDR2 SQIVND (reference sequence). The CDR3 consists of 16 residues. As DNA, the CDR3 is TGTGCCAGTAGTCCGAGGGACAGGGGGGAGTATCAGCCCCAGCATTTT. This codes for CASSPRDRGEYQPQHF.

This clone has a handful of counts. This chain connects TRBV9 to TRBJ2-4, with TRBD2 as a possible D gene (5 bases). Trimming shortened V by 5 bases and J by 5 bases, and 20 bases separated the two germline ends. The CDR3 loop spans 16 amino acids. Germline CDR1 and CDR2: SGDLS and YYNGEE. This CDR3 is CASSPRERHGQNIQYF. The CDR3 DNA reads TGTGCCAGCAGTCCGAGGGAGCGCCACGGGCAAAACATTCAGTACTTC.

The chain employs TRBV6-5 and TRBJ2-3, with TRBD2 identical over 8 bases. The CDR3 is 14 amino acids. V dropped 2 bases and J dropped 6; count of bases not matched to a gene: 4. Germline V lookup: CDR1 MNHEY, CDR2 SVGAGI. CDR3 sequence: CASSYLSGSDTQYF. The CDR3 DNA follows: TGTGCCAGCAGTTACCTAAGCGGGAGTGATACGCAGTATTTT.

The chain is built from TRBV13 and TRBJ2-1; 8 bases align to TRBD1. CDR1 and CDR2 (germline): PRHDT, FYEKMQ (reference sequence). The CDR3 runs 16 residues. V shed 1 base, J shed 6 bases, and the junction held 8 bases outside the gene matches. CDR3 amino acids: CASSLESRGLANEQFF. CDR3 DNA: TGTGCCAGCAGCTTAGAATCCAGGGGGCTTGCCAATGAGCAGTTCTTC.

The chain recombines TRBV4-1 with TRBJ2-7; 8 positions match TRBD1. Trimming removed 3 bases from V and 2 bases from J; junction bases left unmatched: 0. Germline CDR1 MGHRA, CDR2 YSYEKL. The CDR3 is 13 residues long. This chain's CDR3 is CASSQGQAYEQYF. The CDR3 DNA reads TGCGCCAGCAGCCAGGGACAGGCCTACGAGCAGTACTTC.

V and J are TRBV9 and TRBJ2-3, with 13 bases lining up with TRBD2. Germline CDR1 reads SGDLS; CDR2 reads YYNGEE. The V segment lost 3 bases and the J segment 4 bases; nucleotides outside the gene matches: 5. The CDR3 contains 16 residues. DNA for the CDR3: TGTGCCAGCAGCGGAACCGGGACTAGCGGGGCAGATACGCAGTATTTT. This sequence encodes CASSGTGTSGADTQYF. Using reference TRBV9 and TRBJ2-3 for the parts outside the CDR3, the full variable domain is DSGVTQTPKHLITATGQRVTLRCSPRSGDLSVYWYQQSLDQGLQFLIQYYNGEERAKGNILERFSAQQFPDLHSELNLSSLELGDSALYFCASSGTGTSGADTQYFGPGTRLTVL.